The source of this T cell receptor beta chain is a study of blood T cell repertoires in COVID-19. Overall study context: Acute and convalescent COVID-19 specimens originated in the United States, Italy and Spain.

In the authors' methods: Reference gene primer amplification in the assay estimated nucleated cell counts. Sequencing was performed with immunoSEQ multiplex PCR; in TCRdb, only in-frame clones are kept and a portion is missing. V, J and clone size are those of that table, while D and trimming were read from the DNA. This sample yields approximately 500,000 clones, of which roughly 91% are seen a single time; under 8.5% belongs to the top ten. V was trimmed by 5 bases and J by 6 bases, leaving 7 bases between them. The CDR3 is made up of 12 amino acids. In germline, CDR1 is LNHDA, CDR2 SQIVND (reference sequence). Enrollment of patients from Seattle took place during active infection, with longitudinal follow-up.

This clonotype was sampled from a woman in her forties or fifties with COVID-19, enrolled during active disease. Sequencing was carried out using peripheral blood. The chain links TRBV19 to TRBJ2-2, with D uncertain. The CDR3 DNA follows: TGTGCCAGTAGTGTAATAGCCGGGGAGCTGTTTTTT. Its protein product is CASSVIAGELFF.